The text below deals with one TCR beta chain. Its target is not known. Blood was sampled at baseline, cycle 4 day 1, and cycle 7 day 1. Using immunoSEQ multiplex PCR, the repertoire was profiled, and TCRdb retains in-frame clones only, with some absent. The sample records around 16,000 clones, roughly 86% being singletons. These data come from a study of OX40 agonist ivuxolimab in advanced cancers. Study information: Patients enrolled in dose escalation were diagnosed with hepatocellular carcinoma, melanoma, renal cell or head and neck cancer. Study-level points and caveats: Within 6 weeks, CD4+ and CD8+ blood T cells expanded clonally at 0.1 to 3.0 mg/kg.

CDR3 length: 14 residues. Germline-derived CDR1 and CDR2 are LGHNA and YSLEER. V lost 2 bases to trimming and J lost 6 bases; unmatched junction nucleotides: 5. This clonotype originated in an adult with an advanced solid tumor such as melanoma, head and neck, liver or kidney cancer. The chain couples TRBV4-3 to TRBJ2-3; 7 nucleotides match TRBD1. The sequences come from CD4+ or CD8+ T cells sorted from blood, collected in a trial of the OX40 agonist ivuxolimab. The CDR3 DNA sequence: TGCGCCAGCAGCCAATCCACAGGGGTCGATACGCAGTATTTT. As protein: CASSQSTGVDTQYF.